A selection of T cell receptor beta chains follows, all from one sample in a study of cytomegalovirus exposure and HLA in healthy donors. TCRdb keeps only in-frame clones here, not all; method: immunoSEQ multiplex PCR. Counted here are 150,000 to 250,000 clones, 79% occurring once; the ten biggest clones make up about 1.4%. Specimen: PBMCs. The source of these receptors is a girl aged 5-17 years in good health and CMV-seropositive. Both conserved end residues are trimmed from each CDR3. The D gene is left open where the match is weak.

d_call,v_call,j_call,cdr3_aa
TRBD1,TRBV9,TRBJ2-1,ASSVLGQNEQF
TRBD2,TRBV6-4,TRBJ2-3,ASSDGGGATDTQY
NA,TRBV18,TRBJ1-1,ASSPFGDTEAF
NA,TRBV6-5,TRBJ1-6,ASSYGAGYNSPLH
TRBD2,TRBV27,TRBJ2-7,ASTVAGGLEQY
TRBD1,TRBV19,TRBJ2-1,ASSPQTGQLPYNEQF
NA,TRBV9,TRBJ1-4,ASSGGGAGEKLF
NA,TRBV12-5,TRBJ2-5,ASGPGVVWGLETQY
TRBD1,TRBV5-4,TRBJ2-7,ASSLPTGSSYEQY
TRBD1,TRBV25-1,TRBJ1-6,ASSALTGSDNYNSPLH
TRBD1,TRBV4-2,TRBJ2-5,ASSQDIQGGTQY
TRBD2,TRBV6-6,TRBJ2-1,ASRSGNRVNEQF
NA,TRBV18,TRBJ1-6,ASSPPSQVDSPLH